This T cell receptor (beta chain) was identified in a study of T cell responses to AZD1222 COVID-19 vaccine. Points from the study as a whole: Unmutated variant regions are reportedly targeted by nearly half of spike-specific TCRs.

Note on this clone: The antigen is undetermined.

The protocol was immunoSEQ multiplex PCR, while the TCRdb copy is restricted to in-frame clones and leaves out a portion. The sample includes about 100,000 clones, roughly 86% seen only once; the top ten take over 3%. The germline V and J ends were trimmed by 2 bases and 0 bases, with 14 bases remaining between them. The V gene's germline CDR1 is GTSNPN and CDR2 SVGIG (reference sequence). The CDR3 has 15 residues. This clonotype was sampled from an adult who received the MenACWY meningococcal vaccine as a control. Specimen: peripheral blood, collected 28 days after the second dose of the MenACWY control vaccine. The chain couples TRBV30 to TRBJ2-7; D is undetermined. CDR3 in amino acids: CAWSQKGSISYEQYF. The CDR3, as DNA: TGTGCCTGGAGTCAGAAGGGAAGTATCTCCTACGAGCAGTACTTC.